This T cell receptor (beta chain) was recorded in a study of blood T cell repertoires in COVID-19. Across the whole study: Acute and convalescent COVID-19 samples came from the United States, Italy and Spain. PBMCs, B-cell-depleted T cells, or T cells were the source of the cDNA or gDNA that made up the material.

Per germline, CDR1 SGHRS and CDR2 YFSETQ. The CDR3 has 17 amino acids. Trimming at V came to 5 bases and at J to 6 bases, leaving 12 bases not matched to a gene. Per the original data handling: How many nucleated cells were present was estimated from reference gene primer amplification. Only in-frame clones appear in the TCRdb table, and some are missing; sequencing was by immunoSEQ multiplex PCR. V and J calls plus clone size are reproduced from that table; the DNA served to infer D and trimming. The sample contains 160,000 or so clones, roughly 74% of which appear only once. The receptor was isolated from an elderly woman with acute or convalescent COVID-19. The chain carries TRBV5-1 and TRBJ2-1; 12 bases map to TRBD2. Sequenced sample: peripheral blood. The CDR3 region has the DNA TGCGCCAGCAGTCCAAGACTAGCGGGGGCCCTTTCCAATGAGCAGTTCTTC. Amino acid sequence: CASSPRLAGALSNEQFF.